The clone carrying this T cell receptor (beta chain) is medium-sized (0.01 to 0.1%) within its sample. The data were taken from a study of T-cell reconstitution after alpha-beta-depleted transplantation in children. The TCRbeta library was prepared with unique molecular identifiers. TCRdb fed the PCR reads into MiXCR, producing one record per CDR3 protein. The sample shows about 4,700 distinct CDR3 sequences, 6% to 7.5% of them seen only once. With V trimmed by 3 bases and J by 3 bases, 2 bases remained unmatched. This CDR3 has 13 amino acids. From germline, CDR1 is DFQATT and CDR2 SNEGSKA (reference sequence).

This TCR was recovered from a boy under two years old who had a stem cell transplant for SCID, so the T cells may come from the graft donor. V and J are TRBV20-1 and TRBJ1-2, with 9 positions matching TRBD1. The material sequenced was PBMCs, mostly from graft donor cells, taken 60 days after TCRalphabeta/CD19-depleted stem cell transplant. Here the CDR3 reads CSASTGGYYGYTF. The CDR3 region has the DNA TGCAGTGCTAGTACAGGGGGCTACTATGGCTACACCTTC.